The 32 T cell receptor beta chains in this list originate from one sample, sequenced in a study of blood T cell repertoires in COVID-19. Clones were sequenced by immunoSEQ multiplex PCR, and TCRdb holds only the in-frame ones, with some missing. Of some 97,000 clones listed, 80% to 95% are singletons. Input material: peripheral blood. Receptor source: a man aged 65-85 years with acute or convalescent COVID-19.

V usage is TRBV7-9 and J usage is TRBJ2-6; TRBD2 matches at 9 bases. This CDR3 is 16 amino acids long. Losses at the gene ends were 7 bases for V and 0 bases for J; bases not matched to a gene: 4. Looked up from germline, CDR1 is SEHNR and CDR2 is FQNEAQ (reference sequence). CDR3 bases: TGTGCCAGCACTAGCGGGACTCTCTCTGGGGCCAACGTCCTGACTTTC. Translating gives CASTSGTLSGANVLTF.

This rearrangement joins TRBV10-3 to TRBJ1-1, with D perhaps matching TRBD1 (6 bases). V was shortened by 5 bases and J by 6 bases, with 13 bases between the two germline ends. Germline-derived CDR1 and CDR2 are ENHRY and SYGVKD. The length of the CDR3 is 13 residues. In nucleotides, the CDR3 is TGTGCCATCAGTTCTCAGACAGGTCCTGAAGCTTTCTTT. Amino acid sequence: CAISSQTGPEAFF.

This chain connects TRBV10-3 to TRBJ2-3; possible D gene TRBD2, 6 bases. V gave up 1 base and J gave up 6 bases, with 11 bases separating them. Germline V gene data show CDR1 as ENHRY and CDR2 as SYGVKD. The CDR3 has 14 residues. This CDR3 is CAISEWGTQDTQYF. CDR3 coding DNA: TGTGCCATCAGTGAGTGGGGGACTCAGGATACGCAGTATTTT.

This clone was seen a single time. CDR3 sequence: CASSLRGAGVYEQYF. The CDR3 nucleotides read TGTGCCAGCAGCTTAAGGGGGGCGGGGGTCTACGAGCAGTACTTC. The chain has TRBV7-9 and TRBJ2-7, with a tentative D call TRBD2 (7 bases). CDR3 length: 15 residues. The germline V and J ends were trimmed by 2 bases and 3 bases, with 14 bases remaining between them. Germline V gene lookup returns CDR1 SEHNR and CDR2 FQNEAQ (reference sequence).

This clone came up once. The chain uses TRBV6-1 and TRBJ2-5; no clear D. Germline CDR1 MNHNS, CDR2 SASEGT. V gave up 2 bases and J gave up 2 bases, with 9 bases separating them. The CDR3 contains 14 residues. The DNA of the CDR3 is TGTGCCAGCAGTGAATCGGCAGGACAAGAGACCCAGTACTTC. As protein: CASSESAGQETQYF.

By its share, this clone is medium-sized. The chain employs TRBV5-1 and TRBJ1-2, with D unresolved. This CDR3 is built from 14 residues. Germline V gene data show CDR1 as SGHRS and CDR2 as YFSETQ. V lost 1 base to trimming and J lost 5 bases, with 12 bases between them. The CDR3 loop is CASSLFAVLYGYTF. The DNA for the CDR3 is TGCGCCAGCAGCTTGTTCGCAGTCTTATATGGCTACACCTTC.

This rearrangement joins TRBV6-5 to TRBJ1-4; unclear D gene. V lost 2 bases, J lost 10 bases, and 11 bases lay in between. Germline CDR1 reads MNHEY; CDR2 reads SVGAGI. The length of the CDR3 is 13 residues. In nucleotides, the CDR3 is TGTGCCAGCAGTTACACGGAGGATGGAAAACTGTTTTTT. Translated: CASSYTEDGKLFF.

The genes are TRBV7-2 and TRBJ2-7; TRBD1 is a possible D gene (6 bases). Germline CDR1 and CDR2: SGHTA and FQGNSA. The V end was cut by 5 bases, the J end by 3 bases, with 14 bases between. The CDR3 is 14 residues long. CDR3 region: CASSTGHAHYEQYF. CDR3 coding DNA: TGTGCCAGCAGCACGGGACATGCCCACTACGAGCAGTACTTC.

Here the CDR3 DNA reads TGTGCCAGCAGTTACTCCGGGACTAGCGGGGTGGATGAGCAGTTCTTC. Protein: CASSYSGTSGVDEQFF. The J gene is TRBJ2-1, the V gene TRBV6-2 or TRBV6-3; 13 positions agree with TRBD2. Germline CDR1 is MNHEY and CDR2 is SVGEGT. The CDR3 has 16 amino acids. The junction had 4 bases not matched to a gene; V was cut back by 0 bases and J by 8 bases.

The chain combines TRBV18 with TRBJ1-1; D is unresolved. V was trimmed by 2 bases and J by 1 base, leaving 11 bases between them. This CDR3 comprises 15 residues. Germline V lookup: CDR1 KGHSH, CDR2 LQKENI. The CDR3 bases are TGTGCCAGCTCACCAATGCGGATCGAGAACACTGAAGCTTTCTTT. Translating it yields CASSPMRIENTEAFF.

This clone was seen a single time. CDR3: CASSFSGTGIRNQPQHF. CDR3 coding DNA: TGTGCCAGCAGCTTTTCCGGGACAGGGATACGGAATCAGCCCCAGCATTTT. The genes are TRBV5-6 and TRBJ1-5; TRBD1 matches at 9 bases. The CDR3 loop spans 17 amino acids. Looked up from germline, CDR1 is SGHDT and CDR2 is YYEEEE. V gave up 2 bases and J gave up 4 bases; unmatched junction bases: 10.

This clone has a single count. J is TRBJ1-5 and V is TRBV15; TRBD1 matches at 10 bases. In germline, CDR1 is LNHNV, CDR2 YYDKDF (reference sequence). The trim removed 5 bases at V and 0 bases at J, leaving 1 base unmatched. The CDR3 totals 15 residues. CDR3 protein: CATSWDRGSNQPQHF. CDR3 nucleotides: TGTGCCACCAGCTGGGACAGGGGTAGCAATCAGCCCCAGCATTTT.

The chain couples TRBV7-9 to TRBJ1-3; tentatively, D is TRBD1 (6 bases). Looked up from germline, CDR1 is SEHNR and CDR2 is FQNEAQ (reference sequence). CDR3 length: 16 residues. V dropped 2 bases and J dropped 0 bases, with 11 bases sitting between them. The CDR3 protein is CASSLYPGASGNTIYF. In DNA, the CDR3 is TGTGCCAGCAGCTTATATCCAGGGGCCTCTGGAAACACCATATATTTT.

The V gene is TRBV10-3, the J gene TRBJ2-7; weak D call: TRBD1 (5 bases). This CDR3 has 18 amino acids. Germline CDR1 reads ENHRY; CDR2 reads SYGVKD. V was trimmed by 4 bases and J by 3 bases, leaving 25 bases between them. DNA for the CDR3: TGTGCCATCAGTGGTCCCCTTGGGGCTTCCGGCTCCTACTACGAGCAGTACTTC. Protein product: CAISGPLGASGSYYEQYF.

This rearrangement joins TRBV2 to TRBJ1-2; 10 nucleotides agree with TRBD1. This CDR3 contains 15 residues. Germline V lookup: CDR1 SNHLY, CDR2 FYNNEI. With V trimmed by 5 bases and J by 6 bases, 9 bases remained unmatched. CDR3 loop: CASSPGTGEGNGYTF. DNA for the CDR3: TGTGCCAGCAGTCCCGGGACAGGGGAAGGAAATGGCTACACCTTC.

The chain links TRBV12-3 or TRBV12-4 to TRBJ1-2; no clear D gene. With 6 bases removed from V and 4 bases from J, the gap between germline ends came to 12 bases. The CDR3 spans 13 residues. The CDR3 sequence is CASSRSGSYGYTF. CDR3 bases: TGTGCCAGCAGCCGTTCGGGGAGCTATGGCTACACCTTC.

The genes are TRBV7-6 and TRBJ1-4; D possibly corresponds to TRBD1 (5 bases). V was trimmed by 2 bases and J by 8 bases, leaving 21 bases between them. This CDR3 comprises 17 residues. Germline V gives CDR1 SGHVS, CDR2 FNYEAQ. The CDR3 nucleotides read TGTGCCAGCAGCTTATATGGCAGGGCAAGACTCAGGGAAAAACTGTTTTTT. The encoded protein is CASSLYGRARLREKLFF.

The genes are TRBV6-6 and TRBJ1-5; 10 nucleotides agree with TRBD1. The CDR3 runs to 15 residues. Trimming at V came to 6 bases and at J to 1 base, leaving 3 bases not matched to a gene. Germline CDR1 and CDR2: MNHNY and SVGAGI (reference sequence). The DNA for the CDR3 is TGTGCCAGCAGCCGGACAGGGGGAAGCAATCAGCCCCAGCATTTT. It encodes CASSRTGGSNQPQHF.

The V gene is TRBV9, the J gene TRBJ2-1; 11 positions agree with TRBD2. Unmatched junction bases numbered 17, after V lost 3 bases and J lost 3 bases. The CDR3 spans 20 residues. The germline gives CDR1 SGDLS, CDR2 YYNGEE. The CDR3 protein is CASSAGPGTSGAAVYNEQFF. CDR3 sequence (DNA): TGTGCCAGCAGCGCCGGCCCCGGGACTAGCGGAGCCGCCGTCTACAATGAGCAGTTCTTC. Full variable domain (missing parts from reference TRBV9 and TRBJ2-1): DSGVTQTPKHLITATGQRVTLRCSPRSGDLSVYWYQQSLDQGLQFLIQYYNGEERAKGNILERFSAQQFPDLHSELNLSSLELGDSALYFCASSAGPGTSGAAVYNEQFFGPGTRLTVL.

J is TRBJ1-5 and V is TRBV27; D gene uncertain. The germline gives CDR1 MNHEY, CDR2 SMNVEV (reference sequence). V was cut by 5 bases and J by 9 bases, with 14 bases left in between. The CDR3 covers 13 residues. The CDR3 nucleotides read TGTGCCAGCAGTCCCCGCTCCGGTGGGCCCCAGCATTTT. This sequence encodes CASSPRSGGPQHF.

The chain uses TRBV5-6 and TRBJ1-2, with D uncertain. Germline V CDR1 and CDR2: SGHDT, YYEEEE. V gave up 1 base and J gave up 0 bases, with 10 bases separating them. This CDR3 region has 15 residues. The CDR3 protein is CASSLIGPANYGYTF. Written as DNA, the CDR3 is TGTGCCAGCAGCTTGATTGGGCCAGCTAACTATGGCTACACCTTC.

V gene TRBV7-9 combines with J gene TRBJ2-7; 8 nucleotides align to TRBD2. V shed 1 base and J 2 bases; nucleotides not matched to a gene: 4. Germline CDR1 and CDR2: SEHNR and FQNEAQ (reference sequence). The CDR3 loop spans 15 amino acids. The CDR3 spells CASSLVQAGAYEQYF. CDR3 coding DNA: TGTGCCAGCAGCTTAGTTCAAGCGGGGGCCTACGAGCAGTACTTC.

This clone appeared once. The chain carries TRBV3-1 (or the pseudogene TRBV3-2) and TRBJ1-4, with D maybe TRBD1 (6 bases). Germline V gene data show CDR1 as LGHDT and CDR2 as YNNKEL (reference sequence). V shed 6 bases and J shed 1 base, with 9 bases lying between them. The CDR3 covers 14 residues. The CDR3, as DNA: TGTGCCAGCAGGCAACAGGGAACTAATGAAAAACTGTTTTTT. Residues: CASRQQGTNEKLFF.

V usage is TRBV2 and J usage is TRBJ1-6; D gene ambiguous. Germline CDR1 reads SNHLY; CDR2 reads FYNNEI. Trimming cost V 5 bases and J 0 bases, with 8 bases left between them. The CDR3 covers 15 residues. The CDR3 sequence: CASSIRGSYNSPLHF. For the CDR3, the DNA is TGTGCCAGCAGTATCCGGGGCTCCTATAATTCACCCCTCCACTTT.

This clone has more than one count but fewer than ten. The rearrangement joins TRBV30 to TRBJ1-1; 7 nucleotides match TRBD1. The J segment lost 0 bases and the V segment lost 0 bases, leaving 4 bases of the junction unmatched. The CDR3 is 15 amino acids. CDR1 and CDR2 from the germline V gene are GTSNPN and SVGIG (reference sequence). The CDR3 region is CAWSVGDRLNTEAFF. CDR3 coding DNA: TGTGCCTGGAGTGTTGGGGACAGATTGAACACTGAAGCTTTCTTT. The variable domain in full, completed from reference TRBV30 and TRBJ1-1, reads SQTIHQWPATLVQPVGSPLSLECTVEGTSNPNLYWYRQAAGRGLQLLFYSVGIGQISSEVPQNLSASRPQDRQFILSSKKLLLSDSGFYLCAWSVGDRLNTEAFFGQGTRLTVV.

There are a few counts of this clone. The gene calls are TRBV24-1 and TRBJ2-5, with D possibly matching TRBD2 (5 bases). Germline V gene data show CDR1 as KGHDR and CDR2 as SFDVKD. This CDR3 region has 14 residues. With 8 bases removed from V and 5 bases from J, the gap between germline ends came to 17 bases. The CDR3 DNA is TGTGCCACCACCCCGGGATCCAGGCGGGAGACCCAGTACTTC. Protein sequence: CATTPGSRRETQYF.

This chain joins TRBV28 and TRBJ1-4; D perhaps matches TRBD1 (5 bases). The V and J ends lost 2 bases and 7 bases respectively, with 11 bases between them. Germline V CDR1 and CDR2: MDHEN, SYDVKM. The CDR3 sequence is 14 residues long. The CDR3 region has the DNA TGTGCCAGCAGTTTACGGGGGGGGAGTGAAAAACTGTTTTTT. Protein: CASSLRGGSEKLFF.

The rearrangement joins TRBV5-5 to TRBJ2-6; 10 nucleotides align to TRBD1. Germline V CDR1 and CDR2: SGHKS, YYEKEE (reference sequence). Germline trimming cut 4 bases from V and 0 bases from J; bases unmatched to any gene: 4. CDR3 length equals 17 residues. The CDR3 reads CASSRTGGSSGANVLTF. The CDR3, as DNA: TGTGCCAGCAGCCGGACAGGGGGGAGCTCTGGGGCCAACGTCCTGACTTTC.

This sequence joins TRBV7-2 and TRBJ1-3; D is possibly TRBD1 (5 bases). Trimming took 5 bases from V and 4 from J, leaving 9 bases between them. The CDR3 contains 13 residues. CDR1 is SGHTA, CDR2 FQGNSA, per germline. The DNA of the CDR3 is TGTGCCAGCAGCGGGGCAGGGGGAAACACCATATATTTT. Residues: CASSGAGGNTIYF.

CDR3 loop: CAARGPNTGELFF. CDR3 sequence (DNA): TGTGCAGCGAGAGGCCCGAACACCGGGGAGCTGTTTTTT. The genes are TRBV7-9 and TRBJ2-2, with D hard to call. Germline V gene lookup returns CDR1 SEHNR and CDR2 FQNEAQ (reference sequence). The length of the CDR3 is 13 residues.

The rearrangement links TRBV28 to TRBJ2-3; 7 nucleotides line up with TRBD2. This CDR3 is 15 amino acids long. Germline V gives CDR1 MDHEN, CDR2 SYDVKM. V was pared by 5 bases and J by 1 base, with 6 bases of the junction left unmatched. The CDR3 coding sequence is TGTGCCAGCAGTCTAAGCGGGACGCGCACAGATACGCAGTATTTT. Protein: CASSLSGTRTDTQYF.

The rearrangement uses TRBV6-5 and TRBJ2-3; 7 bases are a match to TRBD1. The junction had 10 bases not matched to a gene; V was cut back by 5 bases and J by 5 bases. The CDR3 is 15 residues long. Germline V gene lookup returns CDR1 MNHEY and CDR2 SVGAGI. The DNA for the CDR3 is TGTGCCAGCAGTAAAAGACAGGGAGTAGGAGATACGCAGTATTTT. As protein: CASSKRQGVGDTQYF.